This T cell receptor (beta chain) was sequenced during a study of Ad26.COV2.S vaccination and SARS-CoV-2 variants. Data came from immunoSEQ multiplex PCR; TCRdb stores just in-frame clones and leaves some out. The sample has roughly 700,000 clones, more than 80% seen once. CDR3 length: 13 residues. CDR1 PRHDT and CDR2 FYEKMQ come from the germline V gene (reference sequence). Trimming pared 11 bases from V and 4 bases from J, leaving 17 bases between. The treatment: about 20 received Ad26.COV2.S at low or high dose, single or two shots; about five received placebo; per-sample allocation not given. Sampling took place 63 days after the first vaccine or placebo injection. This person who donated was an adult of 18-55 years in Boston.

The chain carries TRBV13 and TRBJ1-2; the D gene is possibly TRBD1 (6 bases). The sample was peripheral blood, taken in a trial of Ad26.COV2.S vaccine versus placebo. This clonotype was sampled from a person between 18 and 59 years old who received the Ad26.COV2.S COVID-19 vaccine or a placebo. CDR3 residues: CASRGGASYGYTF. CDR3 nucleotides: TGTGCCTCCAGAGGGGGGGCCTCCTATGGCTACACCTTC.